This T cell receptor (beta chain) derives from a study of cytomegalovirus exposure and HLA in healthy donors. The study ran its PCR with 60 Vbeta and 13 Jbeta primers. Data came from immunoSEQ multiplex PCR; TCRdb stores just in-frame clones and leaves some out. The top ten hold about 3.1% of the sample, which has roughly 190,000 clones, roughly four fifths seen once. Broader study findings: The authors listed 164 TCR beta chains as cytomegalovirus-associated. A later analysis by the authors found several of the most significant clusters apparently linked to common viral pathogens.

Per the germline V gene, CDR1 is MGHRA and CDR2 is YSYEKL. The CDR3 is 16 amino acids. Losses at the gene ends were 2 bases for V and 0 bases for J; bases not matched to a gene: 4. Concerning this clone: Its antigen is not identified.

The chain combines TRBV4-1 with TRBJ2-3, with 8 nucleotides matching TRBD1. The clonotype comes from a woman in her twenties or thirties in good health and CMV-seropositive. The sequencing sample was made of PBMCs. This CDR3 is CASSQLGTGSTDTQYF. The CDR3 DNA reads TGCGCCAGCAGCCAACTCGGGACAGGAAGCACAGATACGCAGTATTTT.